The present entry profiles one T cell receptor (beta chain) with its context. Its antigen is undetermined. This sample was taken from a study of cytomegalovirus exposure and HLA in healthy donors. For the study at large: In a later analysis, the roughly 120 validation repertoires were reported to have used the same platform as the approximately 670 first-cohort repertoires.

General study points: The study labeled 150 to 200 TCR beta chains cytomegalovirus-associated. Cytomegalovirus status was reportedly diagnosed by the classifier with high specificity and sensitivity.

Generated by immunoSEQ multiplex PCR, the TCRdb table keeps only in-frame clones and is missing some. The sample shows roughly 180,000 clones, about 89% of them seen only once. The germline V gene encodes CDR1 SGHNT and CDR2 YYREEE (reference sequence). With 5 bases removed from V and 2 bases from J, the gap between germline ends came to 24 bases. The CDR3 has 18 amino acids. This TCR was sampled from a man under 40 in good health and CMV-seropositive. The chain carries TRBV5-4 and TRBJ2-3, with D perhaps given as TRBD1 or TRBD2 (5 bases each). The sample taken for sequencing was PBMCs. CDR3 in DNA: TGTGCCAGCAGTTCACCCCGTCCTCCCGGGGCGTTCACAGATACGCAGTATTTT. It codes for CASSSPRPPGAFTDTQYF. The entire variable domain, with the rest obtained from reference TRBV5-4 and TRBJ2-3, is as follows: ETGVTQSPTHLIKTRGQQVTLRCSSQSGHNTVSWYQQALGQGPQFIFQYYREEENGRGNFPPRFSGLQFPNYSSELNVNALELDDSALYLCASSSPRPPGAFTDTQYFGPGTRLTVL.